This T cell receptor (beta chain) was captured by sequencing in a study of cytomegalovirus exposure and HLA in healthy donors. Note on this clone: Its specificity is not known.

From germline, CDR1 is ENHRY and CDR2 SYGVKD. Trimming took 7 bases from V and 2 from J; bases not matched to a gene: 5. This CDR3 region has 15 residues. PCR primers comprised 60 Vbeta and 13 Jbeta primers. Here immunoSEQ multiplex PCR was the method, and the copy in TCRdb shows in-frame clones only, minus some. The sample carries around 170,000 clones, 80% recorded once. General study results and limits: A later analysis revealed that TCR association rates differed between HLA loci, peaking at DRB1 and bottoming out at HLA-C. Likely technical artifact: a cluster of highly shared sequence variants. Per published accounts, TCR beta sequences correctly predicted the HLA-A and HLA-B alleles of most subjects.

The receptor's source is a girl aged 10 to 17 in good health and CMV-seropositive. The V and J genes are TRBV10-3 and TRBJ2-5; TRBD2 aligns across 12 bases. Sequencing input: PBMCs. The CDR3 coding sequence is TGTGCCATCACTCCCGGGACTAGCGGGCAAGAGACCCAGTACTTC. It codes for CAITPGTSGQETQYF.